This T cell receptor (beta chain) was identified during a study of T cell responses to AZD1222 COVID-19 vaccine (dated by TCRdb to about 2021). Study-level background: A total of 233 trial participants underwent TCR sequencing, of whom 207 received two doses of AZD1222 and around 26 received two doses of the MenACWY control vaccine. Trial participants were enrolled by age into subgroups of 18-55, 56-69 and 70-plus years, and around 150, 28 and 57 TCR-sequenced participants, respectively, were included in these subgroups.

What the research found in general, with its limitations: After two AZD1222 doses, both the breadth and the depth of spike-specific TCRs were significantly higher than at day 0 and than in MenACWY recipients. Reportedly, close to half of the unique spike-specific TCRs recognized epitopes lying outside the regions that are mutated in the B.1.351 and B.1.1.7 variants. The 56-69-year group was small, and its depth increase did not reach significance, likely because of low power. Conclusions about previously exposed vaccinees are limited, since just a handful of AZD1222 recipients were seropositive for SARS-CoV-2 at baseline. Participants were mostly white British, with more females than males. The authors suggested clonal diversity may have been underestimated. The vaccine-associated CD4 TCRs covered the entire spike protein, and the dominant responses fell in regions 160-218 and 743-854. No day 14 peak-response samples were available, so repertoires were characterized only after the peak T cell response.

The CDR3 regions of human TCRbeta chains were subjected to immunosequencing. The authors' pipeline ran thus. Repertoire TCRs were checked for matches against a reference library of SARS-CoV-2-specific TCRs that had been generated using the MIRA antigen-specificity platform. Breadth meant the fraction of unique TCRs that were SARS-CoV-2-associated, whereas depth meant the fraction of total T cells that were SARS-CoV-2-associated. Using the MIRA data, every spike-specific TCR was mapped to the spike region that the TCR reacted to and assigned to either a CD4 or a CD8 class. Log10-transformed breadth and depth values were compared by one-way ANOVA with Sidak's multiple comparisons tests. TCRdb carries this immuneACCESS record with in-frame sequences only. Its versions omit some clonotypes, under half of them owing to an unresolved V gene in the studies checked, with the rest unexplained. That table furnishes V, J and clone size, whereas the DNA furnished D and trimming. Here the sample has fewer than 90,000 clones; under 95% occur a single time. The ten largest clones represent roughly 10% of the sample.

According to the study, the label for this sample's time point signals: about 28 days (+/-7) after the second vaccine dose. AZD1222 recipients given second doses at about 4 weeks or at about 12 weeks were pooled, since spike-specific TCR depth and breadth were not found to differ between the two schedules. Vaccinee samples were obtained from the UK trials COV001 and COV002, which included a single-blind randomized controlled phase 2/3 trial of AZD1222 (ChAdOx1 nCoV-19) in healthy adults. For TCRbeta chain sequencing, PBMC samples from trial participants were taken at day 0 and at day 28 after the second dose. With regard to this clone: The antigen it binds to is not known. Base qualities are not recorded, but no much larger clone differs from it by a single base. The same CDR3 also results from other DNA sequences found in this sample.

The CDR3, cysteine through phenylalanine, is 15 amino acids long. The CDR3 DNA has 45 bases and is translated from base 1. The junction carries 16 bases between V and J, which are trimmed by 4 bases and 4 bases respectively. Reading the germline V gene gives CDR1 SGHTA and CDR2 FQGTGA. The rearrangement combines TRBV7-3 with TRBJ2-5, with the D segment possibly TRBD1 or TRBD2, each aligning over 5 bases. The TCR comes from an adult who received the AZD1222 COVID-19 vaccine. Sequencing used peripheral blood, obtained 28 days after the second AZD1222 dose. The DNA sequence follows: TGTGCCAGCAGCTCGACCGGGACCTGGGGAGAGACCCAGTACTTC. It encodes CASSSTGTWGETQYF.